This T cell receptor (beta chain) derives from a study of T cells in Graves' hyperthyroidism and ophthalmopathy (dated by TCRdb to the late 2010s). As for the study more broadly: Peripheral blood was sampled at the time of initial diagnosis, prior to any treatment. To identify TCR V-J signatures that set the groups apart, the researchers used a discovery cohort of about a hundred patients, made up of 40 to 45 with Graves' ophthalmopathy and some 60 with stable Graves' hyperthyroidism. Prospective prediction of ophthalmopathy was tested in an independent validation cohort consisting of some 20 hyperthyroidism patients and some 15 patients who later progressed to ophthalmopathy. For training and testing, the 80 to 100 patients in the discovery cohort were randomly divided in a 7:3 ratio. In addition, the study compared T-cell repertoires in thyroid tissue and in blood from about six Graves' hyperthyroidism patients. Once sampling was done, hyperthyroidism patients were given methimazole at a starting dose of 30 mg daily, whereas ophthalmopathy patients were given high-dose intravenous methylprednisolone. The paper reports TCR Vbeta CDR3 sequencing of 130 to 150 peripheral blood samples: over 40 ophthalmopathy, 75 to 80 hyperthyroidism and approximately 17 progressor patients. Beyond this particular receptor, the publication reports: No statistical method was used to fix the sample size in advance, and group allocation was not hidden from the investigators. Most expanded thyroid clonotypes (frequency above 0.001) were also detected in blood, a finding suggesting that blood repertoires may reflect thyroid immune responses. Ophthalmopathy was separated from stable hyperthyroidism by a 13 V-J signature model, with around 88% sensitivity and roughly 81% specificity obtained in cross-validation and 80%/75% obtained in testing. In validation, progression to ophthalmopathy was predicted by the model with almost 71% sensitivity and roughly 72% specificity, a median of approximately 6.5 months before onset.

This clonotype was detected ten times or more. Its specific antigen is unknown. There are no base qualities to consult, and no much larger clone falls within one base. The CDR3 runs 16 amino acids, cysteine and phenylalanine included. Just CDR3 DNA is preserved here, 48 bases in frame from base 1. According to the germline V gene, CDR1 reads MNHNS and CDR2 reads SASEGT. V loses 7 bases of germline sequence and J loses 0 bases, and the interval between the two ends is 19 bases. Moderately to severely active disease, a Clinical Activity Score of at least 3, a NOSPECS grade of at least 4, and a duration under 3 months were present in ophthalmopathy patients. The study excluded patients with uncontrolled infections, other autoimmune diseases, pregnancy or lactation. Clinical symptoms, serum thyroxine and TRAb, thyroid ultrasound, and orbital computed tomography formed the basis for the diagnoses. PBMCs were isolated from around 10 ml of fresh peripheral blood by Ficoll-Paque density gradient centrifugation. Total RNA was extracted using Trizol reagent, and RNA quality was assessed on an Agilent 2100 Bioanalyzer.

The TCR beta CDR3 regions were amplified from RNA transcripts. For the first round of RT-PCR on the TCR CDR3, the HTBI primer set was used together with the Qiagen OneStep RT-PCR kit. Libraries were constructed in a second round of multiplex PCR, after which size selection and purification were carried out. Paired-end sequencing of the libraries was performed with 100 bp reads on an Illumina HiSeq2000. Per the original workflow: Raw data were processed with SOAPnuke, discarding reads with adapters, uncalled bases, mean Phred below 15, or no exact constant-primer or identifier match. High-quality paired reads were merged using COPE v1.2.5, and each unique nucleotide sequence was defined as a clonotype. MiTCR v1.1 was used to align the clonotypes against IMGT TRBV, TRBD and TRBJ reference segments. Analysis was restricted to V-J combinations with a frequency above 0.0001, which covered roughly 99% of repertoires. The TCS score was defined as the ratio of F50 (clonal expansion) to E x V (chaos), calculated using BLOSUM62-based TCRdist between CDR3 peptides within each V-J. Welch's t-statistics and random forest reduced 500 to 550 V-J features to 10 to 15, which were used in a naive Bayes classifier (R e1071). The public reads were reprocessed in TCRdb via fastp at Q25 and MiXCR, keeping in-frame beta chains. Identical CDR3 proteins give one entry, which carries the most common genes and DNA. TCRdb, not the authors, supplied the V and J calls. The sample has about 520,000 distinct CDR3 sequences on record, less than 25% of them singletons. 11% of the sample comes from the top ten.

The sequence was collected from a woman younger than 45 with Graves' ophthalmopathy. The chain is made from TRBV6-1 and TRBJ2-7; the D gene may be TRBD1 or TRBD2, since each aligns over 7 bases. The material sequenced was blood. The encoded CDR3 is CASIPKGASGSYEQYF. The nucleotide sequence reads TGTGCCAGCATCCCAAAGGGGGCTAGCGGCTCCTACGAGCAGTACTTC.